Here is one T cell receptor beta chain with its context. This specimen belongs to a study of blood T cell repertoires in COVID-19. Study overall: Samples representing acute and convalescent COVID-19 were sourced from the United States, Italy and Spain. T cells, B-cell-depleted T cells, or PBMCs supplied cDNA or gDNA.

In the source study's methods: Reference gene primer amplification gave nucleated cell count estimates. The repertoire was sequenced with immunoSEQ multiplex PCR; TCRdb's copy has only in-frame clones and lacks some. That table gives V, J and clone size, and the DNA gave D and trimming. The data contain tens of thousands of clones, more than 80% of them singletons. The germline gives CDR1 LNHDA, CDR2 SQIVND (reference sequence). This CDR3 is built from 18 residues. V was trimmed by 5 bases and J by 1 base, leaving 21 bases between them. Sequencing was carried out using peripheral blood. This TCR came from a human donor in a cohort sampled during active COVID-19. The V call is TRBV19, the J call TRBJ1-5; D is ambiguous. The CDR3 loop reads CASSVGTGSGLSNQPQHF. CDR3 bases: TGTGCCAGTAGTGTAGGTACGGGGAGCGGGCTAAGCAATCAGCCCCAGCATTTT.